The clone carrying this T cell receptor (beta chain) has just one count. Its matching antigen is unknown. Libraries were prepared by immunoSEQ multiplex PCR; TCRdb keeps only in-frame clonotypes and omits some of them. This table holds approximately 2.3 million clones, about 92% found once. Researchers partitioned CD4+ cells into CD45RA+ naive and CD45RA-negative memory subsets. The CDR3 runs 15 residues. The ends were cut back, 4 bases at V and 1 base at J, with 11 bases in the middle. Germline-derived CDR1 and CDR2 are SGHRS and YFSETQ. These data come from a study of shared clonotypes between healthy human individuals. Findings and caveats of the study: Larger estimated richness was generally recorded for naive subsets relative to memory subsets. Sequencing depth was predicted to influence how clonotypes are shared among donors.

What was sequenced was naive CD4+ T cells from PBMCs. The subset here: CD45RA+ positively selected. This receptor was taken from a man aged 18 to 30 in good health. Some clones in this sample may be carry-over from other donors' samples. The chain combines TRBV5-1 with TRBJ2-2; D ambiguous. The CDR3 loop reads CASSPPALNTGELFF. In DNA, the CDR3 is TGCGCCAGCAGCCCCCCTGCCCTGAACACCGGGGAGCTGTTTTTT.